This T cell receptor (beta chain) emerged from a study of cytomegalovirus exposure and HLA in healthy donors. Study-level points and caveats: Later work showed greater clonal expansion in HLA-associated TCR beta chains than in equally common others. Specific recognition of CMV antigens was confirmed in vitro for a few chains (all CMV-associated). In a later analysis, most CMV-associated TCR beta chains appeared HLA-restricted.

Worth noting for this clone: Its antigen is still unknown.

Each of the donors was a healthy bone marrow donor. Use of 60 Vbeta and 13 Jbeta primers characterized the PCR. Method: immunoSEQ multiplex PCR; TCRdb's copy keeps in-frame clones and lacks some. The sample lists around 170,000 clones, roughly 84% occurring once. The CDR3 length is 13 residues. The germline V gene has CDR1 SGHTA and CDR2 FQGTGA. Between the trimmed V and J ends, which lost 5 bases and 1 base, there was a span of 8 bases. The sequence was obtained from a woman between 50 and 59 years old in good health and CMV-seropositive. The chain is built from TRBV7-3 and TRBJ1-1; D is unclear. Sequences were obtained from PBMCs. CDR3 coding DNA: TGTGCCAGCAGCATTAACAGGAACACTGAAGCTTTCTTT. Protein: CASSINRNTEAFF.